This note documents a single TCR beta chain sequence. Its antigen is not identified. This sample was included in a study of CD8+CD57+ T cells in acquired aplastic anemia. In the study overall: Mean yield of DNA from sorted CD4+ and CD8+ cells was approximately 3 ug. On average, healthy donors gave 9 million to 11 million reads for CD4+ cells.

According to the study, genomic DNA was the template for TCR beta VDJ and CDR3 profiling. Each CDR3 protein is one row after TCRdb ran MiXCR on the reads. The table has some 120,000 distinct CDR3 sequences, 48% seen once. The CDR3 length is 14 residues. The V gene's germline CDR1 is ENHRY and CDR2 SYGVKD. The ends lost 7 bases at V and 5 bases at J; junction bases unmatched: 4. Whole-study results and caveats: No significant patient-versus-control difference appeared in CD8+ Simpson's diversity. Patients had under 30 CD8+ CDR3 sequences in common with controls (the shared set).

Sequencing was carried out using sorted CD4+, CD8+, or CD8+CD57+ T cells (not recorded which) from PBMCs. The sequence derives from a human donor in good health, serving as a control. This chain connects TRBV10-3 to TRBJ1-6, with 8 bases aligning to TRBD1. In nucleotides, the CDR3 is TGTGCCATCAACCCGGGACAGGATAATTCACCCCTCCACTTT. Its protein product is CAINPGQDNSPLHF.